This T cell receptor beta chain was profiled in a study of T cell responses to AZD1222 COVID-19 vaccine. Only in-frame clones appear in the TCRdb table, and some are missing; sequencing was by immunoSEQ multiplex PCR. Of about 140,000 clones listed, roughly nine tenths are singletons. This clone occurred once. Germline assignment: CDR1 KGHSY and CDR2 FQNENV. V was clipped by 1 base and J by 4 bases, with 14 bases between them. This CDR3 is built from 16 residues. The rearrangement links TRBV16 to TRBJ2-1, with D possibly TRBD2 on 5 matching bases. This material consisted of peripheral blood, taken on day 0 of AZD1222 vaccination. The source is an adult in good health. CDR3 sequence reads: CASSQYRGSEYNEQFF. The DNA for the CDR3 is TGTGCCAGCAGCCAATATCGGGGTTCTGAGTACAATGAGCAGTTCTTC. The full variable domain, completed using reference TRBV16 and TRBJ2-1, is GEEVAQTPKHLVRGEGQKAKLYCAPIKGHSYVFWYQQVLKNEFKFLISFQNENVFDETGMPKERFSAKCLPNSPCSLEIQATKLEDSAVYFCASSQYRGSEYNEQFFGPGTRLTVL.